Listed below are T cell receptor beta chains from one sample, sequenced in a study of blood T cells in healthy people across ages. Via MiXCR, TCRdb re-called the 5' RACE reads, giving one row per CDR3 protein. The sample holds about 800,000 distinct CDR3 sequences, just under 25% seen once. The data were also submitted as part of a second study, on T cells of mothers and their children.

What was sequenced was blood. The source of these receptors is a boy younger than 18 in good health. The CDR3 runs from the conserved cysteine through the conserved F or W. The order of the fields is clone size, J gene, V gene, D gene, CDR3 DNA, CDR3 protein. D genes are given only for firm matches. Clone size appears in some rows only: once, few, many, or a class for an expanded clone.

.	TRBJ2-3	TRBV20-1	.	TGCAGTGCTAGTTCGGCAGTCACAGATACGCAGTATTTT	CSASSAVTDTQYF
.	TRBJ2-7	TRBV11-2	TRBD1	TGTGCCAGCAGCTCGGGACAGATTCTATACGAGCAGTACTTC	CASSSGQILYEQYF
.	TRBJ2-5	TRBV7-2	TRBD2	TGTGCCAGCAGCGGGACTAGCGGACACCAAGAGGCCCAGTACTTC	CASSGTSGHQEAQYF
few	TRBJ2-1	TRBV7-3	TRBD2	TGTGCCAGCAGCCTAACGCTCGGCGCGGGAGCCTACAATGAGCAGTTCTTC	CASSLTLGAGAYNEQFF
.	TRBJ2-5	TRBV5-1	.	TGCGCCAGCGCCCAGGGCGGTGGAGAGACCCAGTACTTC	CASAQGGGETQYF
.	TRBJ2-7	TRBV11-2	.	TGTGCCAGCAGCTCCCGACTAGAGCCGCGCGAGCAGTACTTC	CASSSRLEPREQYF
few	TRBJ2-7	TRBV28	TRBD2	TGTGCCAGCAGTTTAGAGACTAGCGGGGGGTACGAGCAGTACTTC	CASSLETSGGYEQYF
.	TRBJ1-2	TRBV24-1	TRBD1	TGTGCCACCAGTGGGACAGGGAGTTCCTATGGCTACACCTTC	CATSGTGSSYGYTF
few	TRBJ2-3	TRBV7-2	.	TGTGCCAGTAGCACGTTCACAGATACGCAGTATTTT	CASSTFTDTQYF
few	TRBJ2-7	TRBV27	TRBD2	TGTGCCAGCAGGCCGGGGACTAGCCCAACCTACGAGCAGTACTTC	CASRPGTSPTYEQYF
.	TRBJ2-7	TRBV4-1	.	TGCGCCAGCAGCCAAGTGACAGGCGAATCCTCCGAGCAGTACTTC	CASSQVTGESSEQYF
.	TRBJ2-5	TRBV4-3	.	TGCGCCAGCAGCCAAGAACCGGGACCCATACGGGGAGAGCAGTACTTC	CASSQEPGPIRGEQYF